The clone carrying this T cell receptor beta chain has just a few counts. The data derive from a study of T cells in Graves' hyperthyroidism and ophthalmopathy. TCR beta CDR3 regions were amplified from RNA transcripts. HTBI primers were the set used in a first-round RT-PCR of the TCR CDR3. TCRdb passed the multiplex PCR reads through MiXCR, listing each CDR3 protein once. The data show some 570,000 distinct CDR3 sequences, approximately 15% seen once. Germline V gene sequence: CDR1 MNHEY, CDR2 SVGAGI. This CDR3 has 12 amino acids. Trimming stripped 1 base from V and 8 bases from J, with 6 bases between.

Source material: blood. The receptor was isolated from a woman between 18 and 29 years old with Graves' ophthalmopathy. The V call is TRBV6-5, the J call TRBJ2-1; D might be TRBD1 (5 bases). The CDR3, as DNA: TGTGCCAGCAGTTACTGGGGCGATGAGCAGTTCTTC. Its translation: CASSYWGDEQFF.